A selection of T cell receptor beta chains follows, all from one sample in a study of Ad26.COV2.S vaccination and SARS-CoV-2 variants. Profiling relied on immunoSEQ multiplex PCR, and the TCRdb table lists in-frame clones only, not all of them. The data contain about 680,000 clones, around 89% of them seen just once; the ten biggest clones take up approximately 1.5%. Here the sequenced sample was peripheral blood, taken in a trial of Ad26.COV2.S vaccine versus placebo. Receptor source: a person between 18 and 65 years old who received the Ad26.COV2.S COVID-19 vaccine or a placebo. Each CDR3 is given with its conserved first and last residue. A D gene is named only where the DNA matches it firmly. Size values are once, few and many counts, or a class for expanded clones, and some rows have none.

j_gene,v_gene,abundance,d_gene,CDR3nt,CDR3aa
TRBJ2-7,TRBV7-2,NA,NA,TGTGCCAGCAGCTTAGATCCAGTCAGCTCCTACGAGCAGTACTTC,CASSLDPVSSYEQYF
TRBJ1-5,TRBV19,NA,NA,TGTGCCAGTAGTGTCGACAGTAGCTATCAGCCCCAGCATTTT,CASSVDSSYQPQHF
TRBJ1-2,TRBV7-2,NA,NA,TGTGCCAGCAGCCCCGAAGGTGGTCTGGGTGGCTACACCTTC,CASSPEGGLGGYTF
TRBJ2-5,TRBV7-2,once,NA,TGTGCCAGCAGCTCGCTAAGGGACTTCAAGGTCAGCCAAGAGACCCAGTACTTC,CASSSLRDFKVSQETQYF
TRBJ2-1,TRBV24-1,NA,TRBD2,TGTGCCACCAGTGATAATAGCCGGCGGGAGGAGTTCTTC,CATSDNSRREEFF
TRBJ2-7,TRBV14,NA,TRBD2,TGTGCCAGCAGCTATAGACCAAAGGAGCGGGGGCCCAGGTACGAGCAGTACTTC,CASSYRPKERGPRYEQYF
TRBJ1-2,TRBV9,NA,NA,TGTGCCAGCAGCCTAGGGGGGGGTGGCTACACCTTC,CASSLGGGGYTF
TRBJ1-5,TRBV18,NA,NA,TGTGCCAGCTCACCGGGTAATCAGCCCCAGCATTTT,CASSPGNQPQHF
TRBJ1-1,TRBV19,NA,TRBD1,TGTGCCAGTAGTGCCCGACAGGGGAACACTGAAGCTTTCTTT,CASSARQGNTEAFF
TRBJ1-6,TRBV7-2,NA,NA,TGTGCCAGCAGCTTAGGACAGGATTCACCCCTCCACTTT,CASSLGQDSPLHF
TRBJ2-3,TRBV3-1/TRBV3-2,NA,NA,TGTGCCAGCAGTCACGCAGATACGCAGTATTTT,CASSHADTQYF
TRBJ1-1,TRBV30,NA,TRBD1,TGTGCCTGGACCCCCGGGACAGGGAACACTGAAGCTTTCTTT,CAWTPGTGNTEAFF
TRBJ2-3,TRBV19,NA,NA,TGTGCCAGTAGTATGGTCACAGATACGCAGTATTTT,CASSMVTDTQYF
TRBJ2-7,TRBV24-1,NA,NA,TGTGCCACCAGCGACGGTCCCCCCACCTACGAGCAGTACTTC,CATSDGPPTYEQYF
TRBJ1-3,TRBV7-6,NA,TRBD1,TGTGCCAGCAGCCGACAGGGTTCTGGAAACACCATATATTTT,CASSRQGSGNTIYF
TRBJ1-5,TRBV11-2,NA,TRBD1,TGTGCCAGCAGTAGGGGAGGGGGCGTGGAGCAGCCCCAGCATTTT,CASSRGGGVEQPQHF
TRBJ2-1,TRBV4-2,NA,NA,TGTGCCAGCAGCCAAGATGAGGGCTACAATGAGCAGTTCTTC,CASSQDEGYNEQFF
TRBJ1-1,TRBV6-5,NA,NA,TGTGCCAGCGAGGATATTAGAATGAACACTGAAGCTTTCTTT,CASEDIRMNTEAFF
TRBJ1-1,TRBV6-2/TRBV6-3,NA,NA,TGTGCCAGCCGCCTGGGTGGAGTGAACACTGAAGCTTTCTTT,CASRLGGVNTEAFF
TRBJ1-2,TRBV2,NA,NA,TGTGCCAGCAGTGAACTGAGAACTGCCTATGGCTACACCTTC,CASSELRTAYGYTF
TRBJ2-3,TRBV3-1/TRBV3-2,NA,NA,TGTGCCAGCAGCCAATACGCGACCTCCCAGGGCACGCAGTATTTT,CASSQYATSQGTQYF
TRBJ1-2,TRBV4-2,NA,TRBD1,TGTGCCAGCAGCCGCACGACAGGGTGGGGAGCTAACTATGGCTACACCTTC,CASSRTTGWGANYGYTF
TRBJ2-7,TRBV6-2/TRBV6-3,NA,NA,TGTGCCAGCAGTTACATGGCAGACTACGAGCAGTACTTC,CASSYMADYEQYF
TRBJ2-1,TRBV7-2,NA,NA,TGTGCCAGCAGTTCCTTCGGACCGGCCGGGGAGCAGTTCTTC,CASSSFGPAGEQFF
TRBJ2-1,TRBV11-3,NA,NA,TGTGCCAGCAGCCCCGGGACCTACAATGAGCAGTTCTTC,CASSPGTYNEQFF
TRBJ1-5,TRBV24-1,NA,NA,TGTGCCACCGGCTCATCCAGTAGCAATCAGCCCCAGCATTTT,CATGSSSSNQPQHF
TRBJ2-7,TRBV29-1,NA,NA,TGCAGCGTTTCGCCGGGGTTCCCCTCCTACGAGCAGTACTTC,CSVSPGFPSYEQYF
TRBJ2-7,TRBV6-2/TRBV6-3,NA,NA,TGTGCCAGCAGTCTAATCGAGGGGGTGGTCTCCTACGAGCAGTACTTC,CASSLIEGVVSYEQYF
TRBJ2-1,TRBV29-1,NA,NA,TGCAGCGTCCCTTTGGCAGGGGTTGAGCAGTTCTTC,CSVPLAGVEQFF
TRBJ2-2,TRBV9,NA,NA,TGTGCCAGCAGCGGTTTGAACACCGGGGAGCTGTTTTTT,CASSGLNTGELFF
TRBJ1-1,TRBV19,once,NA,TGTGCCAGTAGTATTTGGGTCCAGGACACTGAAGCTTTCTTT,CASSIWVQDTEAFF
TRBJ1-2,TRBV7-2,NA,NA,TGTGCCAGCAGCCAGGACGGGAAAACTTTTTATGGCTACACCTTC,CASSQDGKTFYGYTF
TRBJ2-1,TRBV18,NA,TRBD2,TGTGCCAGCGCCTCAGGGACTAGCGGGAACAATGAGCAGTTCTTC,CASASGTSGNNEQFF
TRBJ2-7,TRBV6-5,NA,TRBD2,TGTGCCAGCAGTTACTCGTGGACTAGCGGCTACGAGCAGTACTTC,CASSYSWTSGYEQYF
TRBJ2-1,TRBV30,NA,NA,TGTGCCTGGAGTGTACGACACCGCGGGTACAATGAGCAGTTCTTC,CAWSVRHRGYNEQFF
TRBJ2-6,TRBV19,NA,NA,TGTGCCAGTAGTTTCCCCCGAAGCTCTGGGGCCAACGTCCTGACTTTC,CASSFPRSSGANVLTF
TRBJ1-2,TRBV7-2,NA,NA,TGTGCCAGCACCCGAGGAGGGGGTTATGGCTACACCTTC,CASTRGGGYGYTF
TRBJ1-1,TRBV6-2/TRBV6-3,NA,NA,TGTGCCAGCAGTTCGGAGTGGGGCGGAAAGAACACTGAAGCTTTCTTT,CASSSEWGGKNTEAFF
TRBJ1-2,TRBV18,NA,NA,TGTGCCAGCTCACCAACCCGGGACACAGACTATGGCTACACCTTC,CASSPTRDTDYGYTF
TRBJ2-5,TRBV7-8,NA,NA,TGTGCCAGCGCACTAGGGGCTAGGCCCACCGAGACCCAGTACTTC,CASALGARPTETQYF
TRBJ2-3,TRBV15,NA,NA,TGTGCCACCAGCAGAAGCGGGCGAAGCACAGATACGCAGTATTTT,CATSRSGRSTDTQYF
TRBJ1-4,TRBV19,NA,TRBD1,TGTGCCAGTAGTACGACAGGGGGAGGTGAAAAACTGTTTTTT,CASSTTGGGEKLFF
TRBJ2-2,TRBV18,few,NA,TGTGCCAGCTCACCACAGAACACCGGGGAGCTGTTTTTT,CASSPQNTGELFF
TRBJ2-5,TRBV7-2,NA,NA,TGTGCCAGCAGCTTCGGGTCAAGGGAGACCCAGTACTTC,CASSFGSRETQYF
TRBJ1-1,TRBV30,NA,NA,TGTGCCCTGATCCCCGGGACCACTGAAGCTTTCTTT,CALIPGTTEAFF
TRBJ2-5,TRBV7-9,NA,NA,TGTGCCAGCAGCTTACTGTCCTTGCGGGAGACCCAGTACTTC,CASSLLSLRETQYF
TRBJ1-6,TRBV30,NA,TRBD1,TGTGCCTGGAGTCAGACAGGGAGTTCCTATAATTCACCCCTCCACTTT,CAWSQTGSSYNSPLHF
TRBJ2-3,TRBV6-2/TRBV6-3,NA,TRBD2,TGTGCCAGCAGTTACGACGACACCGGGACTAGCGGCACAGATACGCAGTATTTT,CASSYDDTGTSGTDTQYF
TRBJ2-1,TRBV6-2/TRBV6-3,NA,NA,TGTGCCAGCAGTTATTCCGTGAGCTCCTACAATGAGCAGTTCTTC,CASSYSVSSYNEQFF
TRBJ1-5,TRBV14,NA,TRBD1,TGTGCCAGCAGCCAAGAAAGGACAGGACTTAGTCAGCCCCAGCATTTT,CASSQERTGLSQPQHF
TRBJ1-1,TRBV2,few,NA,TGTGCCAGCAGTACAGTGAACACTGAAGCTTTCTTT,CASSTVNTEAFF
TRBJ2-3,TRBV29-1,NA,TRBD2,TGCAGCGGCCGGGACTACCTCACAGATACGCAGTATTTT,CSGRDYLTDTQYF